Listed here are 5 T cell receptor beta chains from one sample, sequenced in a study of beta chain features in type 1 diabetes. Study-level points and caveats: For Type 1 diabetes patients, all four CD4+ subsets carried TCRB CDR3s that were moderately but significantly shorter.

All of the isolated RNA was reverse transcribed, so expressed TCRB transcripts were sequenced. Using immunoSEQ multiplex PCR, the repertoire was profiled, and TCRdb retains in-frame clones only, with some absent. The repertoire holds some 190,000 clones, about 7.9% seen once, with about 0.5% in the top ten. Their specific antigens are unknown. Sequenced sample: central memory CD4+ T cells from blood. The receptors come from a man aged 18 to 35 with type 1 diabetes.

V and J are TRBV11-1 and TRBJ1-2, with 9 bases matching TRBD1. CDR3 length: 15 residues. Germline trimming cut 0 bases from V and 3 bases from J; bases unmatched to any gene: 2. The germline CDR1 and CDR2 sequences are SGHAT and FQDESV (reference sequence). Here the CDR3 reads CASSLARTGDYGYTF. CDR3 coding DNA: TGTGCCAGCAGCTTAGCGCGGACAGGGGACTATGGCTACACCTTC. Using reference TRBV11-1 and TRBJ1-2 for the parts outside the CDR3, the full variable domain is EAEVAQSPRYKITEKSQAVAFWCDPISGHATLYWYRQILGQGPELLVQFQDESVVDDSQLPKDRFSAERLKGVDSTLKIQPAELGDSAMYLCASSLARTGDYGYTFGSGTRLTVV.

The V gene is TRBV7-9, the J gene TRBJ2-7, with TRBD2 identical over 15 bases. Trimming at V came to 5 bases and at J to 7 bases, leaving 3 bases not matched to a gene. The CDR3 is 14 amino acids. Germline loops: CDR1 SEHNR, CDR2 FQNEAQ (reference sequence). The CDR3 DNA reads TGTGCCAGCAGCCGGACTAGCGGGAGGGTTGAGCAGTACTTC. Its protein is CASSRTSGRVEQYF.

The CDR3, as DNA: TGTGCCAGCAGAGCACAGTTCTATAATTCACCCCTCCACTTT. This sequence encodes CASRAQFYNSPLHF. This sequence joins TRBV28 and TRBJ1-6; D unresolved. The CDR3 is made up of 14 amino acids. Germline values: CDR1 MDHEN, CDR2 SYDVKM. The V end lost 6 bases, the J end lost 3 bases, and 9 bases lay between the germline ends.

The CDR3 region has the DNA TGTGCCAGCATGGGACAGGGTAGAACCGGGGAGCTGTTTTTT. Translating gives CASMGQGRTGELFF. The chain has TRBV2 and TRBJ2-2, with 9 nucleotides matching TRBD1. Germline trimming cut 7 bases from V and 5 bases from J; bases unmatched to any gene: 5. The CDR3 loop spans 14 amino acids. Germline V gene sequence: CDR1 SNHLY, CDR2 FYNNEI.

The rearrangement links TRBV7-8 to TRBJ2-1; 7 bases are shared with TRBD2. The junction had 6 bases not matched to a gene; V was cut back by 1 base and J by 3 bases. Germline-derived CDR1 and CDR2 are SGHVS and FQNEAQ. The CDR3 spans 16 residues. CDR3 protein: CASSLGGGSNYNEQFF. The CDR3 DNA follows: TGTGCCAGCAGCTTAGGGGGGGGAAGTAACTACAATGAGCAGTTCTTC.